This T cell receptor (beta chain) appears in the sequencing data of a study of regulatory T cells in long-lasting Graves disease. This clonotype was recorded many times. Its antigen is unknown. Noted time point: newly diagnosed GD, antithyroid drugs for less than 3 months. PBMCs provided the RNA from which the TCR library was made. Arm-PCR of CDR3 regions and iRepertoire HTBI primers were the basis on which TCR beta libraries were built. As handled by the study authors: Analysis of the samples identified approximately 63 TRBV and more than eleven TRBJ segments. TCRdb reprocessed the multiplex PCR reads via MiXCR and lists one record per CDR3 protein. These V and J calls are TCRdb output, not the study's own analysis. The repertoire holds 300,000 to 400,000 distinct CDR3 sequences, 18% seen once, with around 37% in the top ten. Study findings and constraints: Persistent disease preferred TRBV28, TRBJ1-2 and TRBJ2-5; new disease, TRBV20-1 and TRBJ2-1.

CDR3 length equals 14 residues. Trimming left V 4 bases short and J 7 bases short, with 17 bases between. Germline V lookup: CDR1 LNHDA, CDR2 SQIVND (reference sequence). Sequenced material: peripheral blood mononuclear cells (PBMCs), taken at new diagnosis, from a patient treated with antithyroid drugs. This chain joins TRBV19 and TRBJ2-7; D might be TRBD2 (6 bases). This receptor was taken from a female donor with Graves disease. The CDR3 here is CASSNTSPAGEQYF. In nucleotides, the CDR3 is TGTGCCAGTAGTAACACTAGCCCGGCGGGAGAGCAGTACTTC.